The clone carrying this TCR beta chain was observed a single time. Its antigen is undetermined. V was trimmed by 5 bases and J by 0 bases, leaving 5 bases between them. Germline V gene lookup returns CDR1 SEHNR and CDR2 FQNEAQ (reference sequence). The CDR3 length is 13 residues. Assay used: immunoSEQ multiplex PCR; TCRdb lists only in-frame clones, some missing. The sample holds approximately 100,000 clones, less than 95% seen once. This record belongs to a study of OX40 agonist ivuxolimab in advanced cancers. Study findings and constraints: On average, a greater number of expanded clones characterised CD8+ T cells relative to CD4+.

The sequencing used CD4+ or CD8+ T cells sorted from blood, collected in a trial of the OX40 agonist ivuxolimab. The receptor was derived from an adult with an advanced solid tumor such as melanoma, head and neck, liver or kidney cancer. V is TRBV7-9 and J is TRBJ1-3; unclear D gene. In DNA form, the CDR3 reads TGTGCCAGCAGCCCATTCTCTGGAAACACCATATATTTT. This translates into CASSPFSGNTIYF.